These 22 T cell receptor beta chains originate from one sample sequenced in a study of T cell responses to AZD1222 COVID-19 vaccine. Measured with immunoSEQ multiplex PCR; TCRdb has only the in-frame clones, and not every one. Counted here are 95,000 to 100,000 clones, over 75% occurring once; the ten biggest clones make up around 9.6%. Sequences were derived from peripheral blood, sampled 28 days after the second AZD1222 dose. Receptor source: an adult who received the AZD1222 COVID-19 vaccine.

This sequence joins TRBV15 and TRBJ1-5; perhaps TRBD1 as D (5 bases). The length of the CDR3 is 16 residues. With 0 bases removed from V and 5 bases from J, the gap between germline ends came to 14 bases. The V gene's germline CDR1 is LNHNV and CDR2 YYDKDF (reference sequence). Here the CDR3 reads CATSRDPGRVHQPQHF. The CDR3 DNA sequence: TGTGCCACCAGCAGAGATCCCGGCAGGGTACATCAGCCCCAGCATTTT.

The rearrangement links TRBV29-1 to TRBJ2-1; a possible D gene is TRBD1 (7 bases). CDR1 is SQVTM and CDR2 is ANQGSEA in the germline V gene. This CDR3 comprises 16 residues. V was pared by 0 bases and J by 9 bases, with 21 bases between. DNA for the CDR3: TGCAGCGTTGAAGATGGGAACAGGGGAGGTGTGGGTGAGCAGTTCTTC. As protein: CSVEDGNRGGVGEQFF.

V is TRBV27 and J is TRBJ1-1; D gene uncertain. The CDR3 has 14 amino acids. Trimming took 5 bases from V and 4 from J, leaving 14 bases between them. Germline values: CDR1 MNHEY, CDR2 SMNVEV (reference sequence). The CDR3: CASSPHGRVTEAFF. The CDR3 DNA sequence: TGTGCCAGCAGTCCCCACGGGAGGGTCACTGAAGCTTTCTTT.

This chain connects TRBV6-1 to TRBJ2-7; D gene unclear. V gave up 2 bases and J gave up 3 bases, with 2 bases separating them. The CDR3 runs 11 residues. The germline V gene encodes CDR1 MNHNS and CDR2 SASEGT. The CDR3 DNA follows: TGTGCCAGCAGTGAAAACTACGAGCAGTACTTC. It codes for CASSENYEQYF.

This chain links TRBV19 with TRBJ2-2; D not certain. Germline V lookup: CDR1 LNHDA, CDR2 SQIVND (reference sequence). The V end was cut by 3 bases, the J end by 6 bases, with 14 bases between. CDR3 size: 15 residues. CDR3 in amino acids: CASSMSRERPGELFF. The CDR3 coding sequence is TGTGCCAGTAGTATGTCCAGAGAGAGACCCGGGGAGCTGTTTTTT.

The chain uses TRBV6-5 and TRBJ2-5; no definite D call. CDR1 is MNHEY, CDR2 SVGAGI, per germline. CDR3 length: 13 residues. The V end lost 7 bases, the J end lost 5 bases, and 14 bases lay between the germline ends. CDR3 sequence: CASTPFSGETQYF. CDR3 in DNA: TGTGCCAGCACCCCCTTCAGTGGGGAGACCCAGTACTTC.

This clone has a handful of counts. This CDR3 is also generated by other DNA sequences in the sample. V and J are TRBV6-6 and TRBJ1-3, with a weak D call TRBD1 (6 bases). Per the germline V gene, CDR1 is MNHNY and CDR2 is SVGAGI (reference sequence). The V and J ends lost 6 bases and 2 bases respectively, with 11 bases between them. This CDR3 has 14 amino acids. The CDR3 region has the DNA TGTGCCAGCAGAGGAGGGGGACCTGGAAACACCATATATTTT. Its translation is CASRGGGPGNTIYF.

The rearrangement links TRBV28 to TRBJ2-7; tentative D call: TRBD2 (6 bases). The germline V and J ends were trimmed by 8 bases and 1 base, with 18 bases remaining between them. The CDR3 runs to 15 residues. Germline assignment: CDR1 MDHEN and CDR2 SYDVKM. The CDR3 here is CASAVSGPGSYEQYF. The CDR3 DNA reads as TGTGCCAGCGCGGTCAGCGGGCCAGGATCCTACGAGCAGTACTTC.

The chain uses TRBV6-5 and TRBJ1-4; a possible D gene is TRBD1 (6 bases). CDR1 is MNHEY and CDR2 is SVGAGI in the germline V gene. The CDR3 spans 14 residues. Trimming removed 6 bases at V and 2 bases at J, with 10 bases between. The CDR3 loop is CASSPGATNEKLFF. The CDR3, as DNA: TGTGCCAGCAGCCCAGGGGCCACTAATGAAAAACTGTTTTTT.

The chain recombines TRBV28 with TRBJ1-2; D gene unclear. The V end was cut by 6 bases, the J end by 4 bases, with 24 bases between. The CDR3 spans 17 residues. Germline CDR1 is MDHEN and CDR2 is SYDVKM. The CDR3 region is CASRPTRSTLLSYGYTF. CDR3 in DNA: TGTGCCAGCAGACCTACCCGGAGCACTCTACTAAGCTATGGCTACACCTTC.

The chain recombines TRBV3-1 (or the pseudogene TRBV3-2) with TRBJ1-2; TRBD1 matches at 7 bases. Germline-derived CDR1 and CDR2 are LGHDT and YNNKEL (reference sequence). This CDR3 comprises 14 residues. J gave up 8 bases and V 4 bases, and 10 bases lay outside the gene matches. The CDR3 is CASSRVQGIQGYTF. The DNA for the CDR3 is TGTGCCAGCAGCCGGGTACAGGGGATCCAGGGCTACACCTTC.

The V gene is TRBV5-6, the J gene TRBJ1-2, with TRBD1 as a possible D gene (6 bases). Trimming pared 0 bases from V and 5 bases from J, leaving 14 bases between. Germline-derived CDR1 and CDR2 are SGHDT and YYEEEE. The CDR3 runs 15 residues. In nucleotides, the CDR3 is TGTGCCAGCAGCTTGGGGCTAACAGGGAGATATGGCTACACCTTC. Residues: CASSLGLTGRYGYTF.

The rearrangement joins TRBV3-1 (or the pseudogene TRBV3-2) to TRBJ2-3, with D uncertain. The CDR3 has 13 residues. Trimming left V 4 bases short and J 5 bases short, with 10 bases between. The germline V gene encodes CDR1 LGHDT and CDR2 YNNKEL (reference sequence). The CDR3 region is CASSRAGGDTQYF. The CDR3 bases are TGTGCCAGCAGCCGCGCCGGTGGAGATACGCAGTATTTT.

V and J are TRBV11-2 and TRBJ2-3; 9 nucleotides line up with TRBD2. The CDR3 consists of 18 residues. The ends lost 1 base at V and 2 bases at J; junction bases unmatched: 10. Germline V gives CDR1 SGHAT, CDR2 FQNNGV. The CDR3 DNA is TGTGCCAGCAGCTTAGGTGTCGGGACTAGCACGATCACAGATACGCAGTATTTT. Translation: CASSLGVGTSTITDTQYF.

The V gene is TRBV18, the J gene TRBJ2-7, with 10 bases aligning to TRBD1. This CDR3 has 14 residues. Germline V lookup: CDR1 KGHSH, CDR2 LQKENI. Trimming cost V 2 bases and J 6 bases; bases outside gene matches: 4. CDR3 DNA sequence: TGTGCCAGCTCACCAGGCAGGACAGGGGGCGAGCAGTACTTC. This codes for CASSPGRTGGEQYF.

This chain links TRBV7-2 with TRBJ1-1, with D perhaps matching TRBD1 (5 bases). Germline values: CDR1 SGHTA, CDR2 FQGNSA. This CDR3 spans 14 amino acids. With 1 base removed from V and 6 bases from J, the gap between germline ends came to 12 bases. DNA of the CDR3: TGTGCCAGCAGCTTAGTCGTTCAGGGTGCTGAAGCTTTCTTT. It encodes CASSLVVQGAEAFF.

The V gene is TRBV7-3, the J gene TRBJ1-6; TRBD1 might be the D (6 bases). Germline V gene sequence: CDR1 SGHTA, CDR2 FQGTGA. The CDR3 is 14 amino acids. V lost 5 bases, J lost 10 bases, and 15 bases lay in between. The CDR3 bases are TGTGCCAGCAGCGCCTCAGGGGAAGGGTCACCCCTCCACTTT. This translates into CASSASGEGSPLHF.

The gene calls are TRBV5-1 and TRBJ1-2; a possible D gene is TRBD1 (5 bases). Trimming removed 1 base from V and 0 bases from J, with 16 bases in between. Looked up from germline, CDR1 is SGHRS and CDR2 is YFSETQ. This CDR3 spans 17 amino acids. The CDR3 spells CASSLTGLESPNYGYTF. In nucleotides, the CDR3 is TGCGCCAGCAGCTTGACAGGCCTCGAGAGTCCTAACTATGGCTACACCTTC.

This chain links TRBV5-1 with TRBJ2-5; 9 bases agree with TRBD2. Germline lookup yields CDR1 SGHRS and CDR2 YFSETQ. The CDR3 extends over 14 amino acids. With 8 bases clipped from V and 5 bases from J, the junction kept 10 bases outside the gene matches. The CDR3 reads CASMNAGGGETQYF. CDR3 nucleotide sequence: TGCGCCAGTATGAACGCGGGAGGGGGGGAGACCCAGTACTTC.

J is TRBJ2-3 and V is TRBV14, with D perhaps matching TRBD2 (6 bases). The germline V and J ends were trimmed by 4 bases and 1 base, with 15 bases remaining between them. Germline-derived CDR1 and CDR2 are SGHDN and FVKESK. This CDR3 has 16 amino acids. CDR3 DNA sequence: TGTGCCAGCAGCCCCATGGGGGACTGGGGCACAGATACGCAGTATTTT. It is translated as CASSPMGDWGTDTQYF.

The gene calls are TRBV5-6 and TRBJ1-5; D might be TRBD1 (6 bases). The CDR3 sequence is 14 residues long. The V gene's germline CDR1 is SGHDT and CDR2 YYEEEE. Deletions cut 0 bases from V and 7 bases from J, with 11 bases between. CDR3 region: CASSLAGAGQPQHF. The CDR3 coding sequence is TGTGCCAGCAGCTTGGCAGGGGCAGGGCAGCCCCAGCATTTT.

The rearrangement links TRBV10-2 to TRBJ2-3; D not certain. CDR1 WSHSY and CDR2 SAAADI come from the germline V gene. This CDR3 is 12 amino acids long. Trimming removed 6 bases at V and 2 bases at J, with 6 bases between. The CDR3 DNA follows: TGCGCCAGCAGACCGTTCACAGATACGCAGTATTTT. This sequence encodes CASRPFTDTQYF.